A single sample is the source of the 13 T cell receptor beta chains below, sequenced in a study of CD8 T cells in ankylosing spondylitis. TCRdb used MiXCR to reprocess the 5' RACE reads, holding one entry per CDR3 protein. This table holds 130,000 or so distinct CDR3 sequences, roughly 10% found once. Sequencing input: blood, either unsorted or a sorted T cell fraction (not recorded which). All receptors derive from a female donor with ankylosing spondylitis or in good health (not recorded which).

Points on this clonotype: This sequence may be a read error, since a much larger clone differs from it by one base. The CDR3 DNA reads as TGTGCCAGCAGTTCTTCCGTGACAGGGGCATCTGGGGCCAACGTCCTGACTTTC. This gives the protein CASSSSVTGASGANVLTF. V usage is TRBV12-3 or TRBV12-4 and J usage is TRBJ2-6, with 8 nucleotides matching TRBD1. The CDR3 is 18 amino acids. V dropped 4 bases and J dropped 1; count of bases not matched to a gene: 9.

This clonotype was counted ten times or more. This rearrangement joins TRBV12-3 or TRBV12-4 to TRBJ1-2, with 8 bases aligning to TRBD1. Losses at the gene ends were 5 bases for V and 7 bases for J; bases not matched to a gene: 3. The CDR3 loop spans 12 amino acids. The CDR3 nucleotides read TGTGCCAGCAGTGGACAGGGAAGTGGCTACACCTTC. Protein: CASSGQGSGYTF.

The V call is TRBV20-1, the J call TRBJ2-3; the match to TRBD2 covers 10 bases. The ends lost 6 bases at V and 0 bases at J; junction bases unmatched: 9. Germline values: CDR1 DFQATT, CDR2 SNEGSKA (reference sequence). The CDR3 contains 16 residues. The CDR3 DNA reads TGCAGTGCCTCTGGACTAGCGGATACTAGCACAGATACGCAGTATTTT. This encodes CSASGLADTSTDTQYF.

This chain connects TRBV6-2 or TRBV6-3 to TRBJ2-6; no reliable D call. The ends were cut back, 2 bases at V and 2 bases at J, with 10 bases in the middle. The germline V gene has CDR1 MNHEY and CDR2 SVGEGT. The length of the CDR3 is 16 residues. The CDR3 loop reads CASSYDGNPGANVLTF. DNA of the CDR3: TGTGCCAGCAGTTACGACGGCAACCCTGGGGCCAACGTCCTGACTTTC.

This clonotype showed up just a few times. This sequence joins TRBV5-1 and TRBJ2-5; weak D call: TRBD1 (6 bases). The ends were cut back, 7 bases at V and 4 bases at J, with 17 bases in the middle. The CDR3 sequence is 14 residues long. CDR1 and CDR2 (germline): SGHRS, YFSETQ. For the CDR3, the DNA is TGCGCCAGCGGCACCGGGACACTGACAGAGACCCAGTACTTC. Translation gives CASGTGTLTETQYF.

This clonotype was recorded many times. This sequence joins TRBV9 and TRBJ2-1; 12 bases map to TRBD2. Germline V gives CDR1 SGDLS, CDR2 YYNGEE. V shed 3 bases, J shed 5 bases, and the junction held 6 bases outside the gene matches. CDR3 length: 16 residues. The CDR3 region has the DNA TGTGCCAGCAGCGACCCACTAGCGGGGGGCCACAATGAGCAGTTCTTC. It yields the protein CASSDPLAGGHNEQFF.

This clonotype was counted many times. The rearrangement uses TRBV20-1 and TRBJ2-1, with 12 bases lining up with TRBD2. The CDR3 is made up of 16 amino acids. Germline V gene data show CDR1 as DFQATT and CDR2 as SNEGSKA (reference sequence). Trimming took 2 bases from V and 4 from J; bases not matched to a gene: 6. The CDR3 protein is CSARSSSGGGYNEQFF. In DNA form, the CDR3 reads TGCAGTGCTAGATCGTCTAGCGGGGGGGGGTACAATGAGCAGTTCTTC.

This clonotype showed up many times. V and J are TRBV18 and TRBJ2-2; D is undetermined. The CDR3 sequence is 12 residues long. Germline V gene sequence: CDR1 KGHSH, CDR2 LQKENI. Trimming took off 2 bases at V and 6 bases at J, with 4 bases between the two ends. The CDR3 DNA reads as TGTGCCAGCTCACCATCTGCCGGGGAGCTGTTTTTT. Protein product: CASSPSAGELFF.

J is TRBJ2-2 and V is TRBV29-1, with a possible D match to TRBD1 (5 bases). CDR1 and CDR2 from the germline V gene are SQVTM and ANQGSEA. V lost 3 bases, J lost 7 bases, and 12 bases lay in between. The CDR3 extends over 13 amino acids. CDR3 sequence (DNA): TGCAGCGTTGACAGGGAAAAAAGCGGGGAGCTGTTTTTT. Its translation: CSVDREKSGELFF.

This clonotype was picked up many times. The chain recombines TRBV5-1 with TRBJ2-1; 10 nucleotides match TRBD1. Trimming took 4 bases from V and 7 from J; bases not matched to a gene: 5. Germline loops: CDR1 SGHRS, CDR2 YFSETQ. The CDR3 has 14 amino acids. The CDR3 bases are TGCGCCAGCAGCCCGAGACAGGGGGCGAATGAGCAGTTCTTC. Its protein is CASSPRQGANEQFF.

At least ten counts were recorded for this clonotype. The CDR3 DNA sequence: TGTGCCAGCAGCACGACAGGCTGGCTCACTGAAGCTTTCTTT. It translates to CASSTTGWLTEAFF. This chain uses TRBV9 with TRBJ1-1, with D possibly TRBD1 on 6 matching bases. In germline, CDR1 is SGDLS, CDR2 YYNGEE. The CDR3 sequence is 14 residues long. V shed 4 bases and J shed 4 bases, with 14 bases lying between them.

This clonotype came up many times. The J gene is TRBJ1-5, the V gene TRBV20-1, with D hard to call. CDR1 DFQATT and CDR2 SNEGSKA come from the germline V gene (reference sequence). CDR3 length equals 13 residues. V gave up 0 bases and J gave up 1 base, with 4 bases separating them. In DNA form, the CDR3 reads TGCAGTGCTAGAGAGGGAAGCAATCAGCCCCAGCATTTT. Its protein product is CSAREGSNQPQHF.

This clonotype has at least ten counts. The chain recombines TRBV6-4 with TRBJ1-4; perhaps TRBD1 as D (6 bases). Germline values: CDR1 MRHNA, CDR2 SNTAGT. CDR3 length: 13 residues. The V end lost 3 bases, the J end lost 7 bases, and 9 bases lay between the germline ends. CDR3 sequence reads: CASSEQGGEKLFF. The CDR3, as DNA: TGTGCCAGCAGTGAACAGGGTGGTGAAAAACTGTTTTTT.